This passage covers 17 T cell receptor beta chains from one sample sequenced in a study of CD8 T cells in Susac syndrome. RNA totalling about 0.5 to 1 ug underwent reverse transcription with random hexamers. TCRdb re-derived calls from the immunoSEQ multiplex PCR reads in MiXCR, one entry per CDR3 protein. Of over 100,000 distinct CDR3 sequences listed, about 90% are singletons. The sample comprised CD4+ T cells from PBMCs. These receptors all come from a human donor in good health.

The rearrangement uses TRBV5-4 and TRBJ1-6; TRBD1 agrees at 9 bases. Germline V lookup: CDR1 SGHNT, CDR2 YYREEE (reference sequence). The V and J ends lost 4 bases and 1 base, in that order; junction bases with no gene match: 0. This CDR3 spans 15 amino acids. CDR3 region: CASSGQGSYNSPLHF. CDR3 in DNA: TGTGCCAGCAGCGGACAGGGGTCCTATAATTCACCCCTCCACTTT.

V usage is TRBV7-2 and J usage is TRBJ1-2; D call uncertain. CDR1 and CDR2 (germline): SGHTA, FQGNSA. With 2 bases removed from V and 0 bases from J, the gap between germline ends came to 10 bases. This CDR3 region has 15 residues. In nucleotides, the CDR3 is TGTGCCAGCAGCTTAACCGACGGACCTAACTATGGCTACACCTTC. Protein: CASSLTDGPNYGYTF.

The chain joins TRBV11-2 to TRBJ2-7; 8 bases fit TRBD1. The V gene end was trimmed by 2 bases and the J gene end by 5 bases; junction bases not matched to a gene: 14. This CDR3 region has 17 residues. The germline CDR1 and CDR2 sequences are SGHAT and FQNNGV. The CDR3 DNA follows: TGTGCCAGCAGCTTAAACCAGGGGGCCCCCTCGTACGACGAGCAGTACTTC. This translates into CASSLNQGAPSYDEQYF.

The gene calls are TRBV18 and TRBJ2-3; 7 bases line up with TRBD1. Trimming took 3 bases from V and 2 from J; bases not matched to a gene: 11. From germline, CDR1 is KGHSH and CDR2 LQKENI. The CDR3 runs 17 residues. Here the CDR3 reads CASSPNPRDRYTDTQYF. The CDR3 bases are TGTGCCAGCTCACCGAACCCCCGGGACAGATACACAGATACGCAGTATTTT.

The chain is built from TRBV20-1 and TRBJ1-3, with D unclear. The V end lost 5 bases, the J end lost 3 bases, and 8 bases lay between the germline ends. The CDR3 has 12 amino acids. Germline-derived CDR1 and CDR2 are DFQATT and SNEGSKA (reference sequence). CDR3 residues: CSALGIGNTIYF. DNA of the CDR3: TGCAGTGCTCTGGGAATTGGAAACACCATATATTTT.

This chain uses TRBV2 with TRBJ2-1; D is uncertain. The CDR3 covers 15 residues. Germline assignment: CDR1 SNHLY and CDR2 FYNNEI. Trimming cost V 1 base and J 6 bases, with 13 bases left between them. CDR3 in DNA: TGTGCCAGCAGTGAAGAGGCAGTAGCCCGCAATGAGCAGTTCTTC. Translating it yields CASSEEAVARNEQFF.

The gene calls are TRBV29-1 and TRBJ1-4, with no clear D. This CDR3 comprises 12 residues. Germline CDR1 SQVTM, CDR2 ANQGSEA. Trimming pared 2 bases from V and 16 bases from J, leaving 17 bases between. In DNA form, the CDR3 reads TGCAGCGTTGAAACCGATTACGGAGCCGGGTTTTTT. Translating gives CSVETDYGAGFF.

The chain joins TRBV27 to TRBJ1-4; a weak D match, TRBD1 (6 bases). Trimming cost V 3 bases and J 8 bases, with 13 bases left between them. CDR1 MNHEY and CDR2 SMNVEV come from the germline V gene (reference sequence). There are 14 residues in the CDR3. The CDR3 region is CASSFLGTREKLFF. CDR3 in DNA: TGTGCCAGCAGTTTCTTAGGGACAAGGGAAAAACTGTTTTTT.

The chain has TRBV11-2 and TRBJ2-3, with D uncertain. Germline V lookup: CDR1 SGHAT, CDR2 FQNNGV. The CDR3 totals 15 residues. V was trimmed by 5 bases and J by 5 bases, leaving 17 bases between them. CDR3 sequence reads: CASSPTGPTGDTQYF. CDR3 nucleotide sequence: TGTGCCAGCAGCCCTACCGGGCCAACGGGAGATACGCAGTATTTT.

The V and J genes are TRBV29-1 and TRBJ2-7; D not resolved. Germline CDR1 reads SQVTM; CDR2 reads ANQGSEA. The CDR3 covers 13 residues. Trimming took off 6 bases at V and 2 bases at J, with 14 bases between the two ends. The CDR3 protein is CSVVYVGTYEQYF. In DNA form, the CDR3 reads TGCAGCGTCGTTTACGTTGGGACCTACGAGCAGTACTTC.

This chain links TRBV29-1 with TRBJ1-1; 8 bases are shared with TRBD1. This CDR3 contains 16 residues. J was trimmed by 5 bases and V by 7 bases; bases with no gene match: 18. Germline assignment: CDR1 SQVTM and CDR2 ANQGSEA. The CDR3 spells CSEMLPGQVSRTEAFF. Written as DNA, the CDR3 is TGCAGCGAGATGCTTCCGGGACAGGTCAGCCGAACTGAAGCTTTCTTT.

V is TRBV7-2 and J is TRBJ1-3; D is unresolved. Germline assignment: CDR1 SGHTA and CDR2 FQGNSA. V lost 2 bases, J lost 0 bases, and 8 bases lay in between. The CDR3 runs 15 residues. This chain's CDR3 is CASSLTAGSGNTIYF. Written as DNA, the CDR3 is TGTGCCAGCAGCTTAACGGCCGGCTCTGGAAACACCATATATTTT.

The rearrangement joins TRBV12-3 or TRBV12-4 to TRBJ2-3; D perhaps matches TRBD1 (5 bases). This CDR3 region has 15 residues. Trimming shortened V by 5 bases and J by 2 bases, and 14 bases separated the two germline ends. Here the CDR3 reads CASSLRTPHTDTQYF. In DNA, the CDR3 is TGTGCCAGCAGTCTCCGGACACCCCACACAGATACGCAGTATTTT.

The V gene is TRBV6-5, the J gene TRBJ2-2; D gene uncertain. The CDR3 is made up of 12 amino acids. V was trimmed by 7 bases and J by 5 bases, leaving 8 bases between them. Per germline, CDR1 MNHEY and CDR2 SVGAGI. CDR3 nucleotides: TGTGCCAGCACCCAATGGACCGGGGAGCTGTTTTTT. This gives the protein CASTQWTGELFF.

V usage is TRBV5-1 and J usage is TRBJ1-2; unclear D gene. V was trimmed by 4 bases and J by 0 bases, leaving 10 bases between them. This CDR3 spans 14 amino acids. Germline V CDR1 and CDR2: SGHRS, YFSETQ. CDR3 sequence (DNA): TGCGCCAGCAGCCAAAATCAGGCTAACTATGGCTACACCTTC. Amino acid sequence: CASSQNQANYGYTF.

The chain uses TRBV20-1 and TRBJ2-7, with D tentatively TRBD1 (5 bases). Trimming took off 3 bases at V and 7 bases at J, with 13 bases between the two ends. Germline V gene sequence: CDR1 DFQATT, CDR2 SNEGSKA (reference sequence). This CDR3 spans 12 amino acids. The CDR3 DNA reads as TGCAGTGCTAGTAGGGGCCAACGGGAGCAGTACTTC. Protein sequence: CSASRGQREQYF.

V and J are TRBV7-9 and TRBJ2-5, with D tentatively TRBD2 (5 bases). The CDR3 is made up of 13 amino acids. The V end was cut by 6 bases, the J end by 5 bases, with 13 bases between. Germline V lookup: CDR1 SEHNR, CDR2 FQNEAQ (reference sequence). The CDR3 protein is CASSRERRETQYF. The CDR3 coding sequence is TGTGCCAGCAGTAGGGAGAGGCGGGAGACCCAGTACTTC.